The source of this T cell receptor beta chain is a study of blood T cell repertoires in COVID-19. The overall study: Researchers got acute and convalescent COVID-19 samples from the United States, Italy and Spain. The cDNA or gDNA used as material had been derived from T cells, B-cell-depleted T cells, or PBMCs.

The CDR3 covers 15 residues. The germline V gene has CDR1 DFQATT and CDR2 SNEGSKA (reference sequence). Deletions cut 3 bases from V and 13 bases from J, with 22 bases between. Original analysis: Using reference gene primer amplification, nucleated cell counts were estimated. Measured with immunoSEQ multiplex PCR; TCRdb has only the in-frame clones, and not every one. That table furnishes V, J and clone size, whereas the DNA furnished D and trimming. The sample contains 220,000 or so clones, 82% of which appear only once. The clonotype comes from a woman of 80 years or more with acute or convalescent COVID-19. The rearrangement joins TRBV20-1 to TRBJ1-6; no clear D. Input material: peripheral blood. CDR3 DNA: TGCAGTGCTAGTTCTAGGCAGCGATCCTGGGAGCCCCTCCACTTT. Its translation is CSASSRQRSWEPLHF.